This entry is about one TCR beta chain. No cognate antigen has been identified for it. Sequencing relied on an Illumina HiSeq 2000. TCR beta cDNA libraries were made by 5'RACE template switching that added a universal primer site and unique molecular identifiers. cDNA synthesis was primed from the TCR beta constant segment and was followed by two successive PCR amplification steps. The original pipeline was this. Reads were demultiplexed and grouped by UMI with MIGEC, and clonotypes were assembled and quantified with MiTCR. To exclude erroneous sequences, only TCR cDNA sequences supported by at least two reads were retained. The tcR package was used for downstream repertoire analysis, and clonotypes were matched across fractions by CDR3 nucleotide sequence plus V segment. VDJmatch was used to annotate antigen specificity against VDJdb, with one amino acid substitution in CDR3 permitted. TCRdb reprocessed the reads and lists each CDR3 protein sequence as a single entry, with no DNA. TCRdb, not the authors, supplied the V and J calls. The record for this sample contains about 540,000 distinct CDR3 sequences. 3% to 4.5% of the sample is held by the ten biggest clonotypes.

The data were obtained in a study of T cells expressing NK-cell markers (dated by TCRdb to 2019 to 2021). With regard to the full study: TCR beta-chain repertoires were profiled in sorted CD3+CD56+NKG2C+, CD3+CD56+NKG2C- and CD3+CD56-NKG2C+ T-cell subsets from about 8 donors. Illumina HiSeq 2000/2500, MiSeq or NextSeq was used to sequence libraries as 2 x 150 bp reads. Randomly selected healthy volunteers, three men and five women, were used as the eight sequenced donors. Seven of the eight sequenced donors were HCMV-seropositive and one was HCMV-seronegative.

CDR3 length: 13 amino acids, cysteine to phenylalanine. The record lacks a DNA sequence. Looking up the germline V gene (reference sequence) yields CDR1 DFQATT and CDR2 SNEGSKA. The research as a whole found: Those dominant clonotypes were again the most abundant among CD3+CD56-NKG2C+ cells in several donors, at about 28.3-65%. It remained unclear whether the expanded NKG2C-expressing T cell clones were specific for HCMV antigens. In five to seven donors, the dominant CD3+CD56+NKG2C+ clonotypes were among the top 10 CD8+ clonotypes and accounted for 1.0-7.0% of CD8+ T cells.

HCMV-specific IgG was detected in serum with a commercial ELISA kit to determine HCMV serostatus. Peripheral blood mononuclear cells were isolated from blood by Ficoll density gradient centrifugation. The rearrangement combines TRBV20-1 with TRBJ1-4. The clonotype comes from a man younger than 35 in good health. Donor details come from another sample of the same person, matched by shared clones. The sample consisted of blood T cells: a sorted CD56 or NKG2C T cell subset, CD4+ or CD8+ T cells, or bulk PBMC T cells (not recorded which). The CDR3 protein: CSARVVNNEKLFF.